This passage covers 3 T cell receptor beta chains from one sample sequenced in a study of graft-versus-host responses after intestinal transplantation. Only in-frame clones appear in the TCRdb table, and some are missing; sequencing was by immunoSEQ multiplex PCR. Counted here are around 12,000 clones, 80% to 95% occurring once; the ten biggest clones make up about 4.5%. This material consisted of PBMCs, taken 950 to 1,300 days after intestinal transplantation. These receptors all come from a human patient who received an intestinal transplant, so some T cells may come from the graft donor.

The chain links TRBV10-3 to TRBJ1-4; D may be TRBD1 (5 bases). Trimming stripped 10 bases from V and 8 bases from J, with 20 bases between. The CDR3 totals 14 residues. Germline V gene data show CDR1 as ENHRY and CDR2 as SYGVKD. The CDR3 DNA reads TGTGCCACCCGGGTGGGGGGACTTAGAGAAAAACTGTTTTTT. Translating it yields CATRVGGLREKLFF.

The chain recombines TRBV6-6 with TRBJ2-7; no clear D. This CDR3 has 13 residues. CDR1 and CDR2 (germline): MNHNY, SVGAGI (reference sequence). Trimming shortened V by 7 bases and J by 0 bases, and 10 bases separated the two germline ends. CDR3 nucleotides: TGTGCCAGCACACCCTCTTACTCCTACGAGCAGTACTTC. It is translated as CASTPSYSYEQYF.

The CDR3 is CASRDGRVRVDNEQFF. DNA for the CDR3: TGTGCCAGCAGGGACGGGAGGGTGCGGGTAGACAATGAGCAGTTCTTC. J is TRBJ2-1 and V is TRBV28, with 8 nucleotides matching TRBD2. This CDR3 region has 16 residues. Germline V gene sequence: CDR1 MDHEN, CDR2 SYDVKM. V lost 6 bases to trimming and J lost 5 bases; unmatched junction nucleotides: 12.